This T cell receptor beta chain is from a study of identifying expanded T cells in peripheral blood. General study points: Variance in clone template counts between approximately two-week samples significantly increased with total template count across all healthy donors. Differentially abundant clones: around 1.2 between replicates, 16.4 at about two weeks, 19 to 20 at four.

Trimming left V 1 base short and J 3 bases short, with 12 bases between. The CDR3 is made up of 14 amino acids. From germline, CDR1 is SQVTM and CDR2 ANQGSEA. During the collection period, no donor immune events like infections were recorded. Of note for this clone: The target antigen is unknown.

Assay: immunoSEQ multiplex PCR; the TCRdb copy retains only in-frame clones and omits some. The repertoire holds 75,000 to 95,000 clones, with roughly 84% as singletons. V gene TRBV29-1 combines with J gene TRBJ1-2; no firm D call. Sequencing input: blood. This TCR derives from a person aged 18 to 70 in good health. The CDR3 here is CSVEGAGDYYGYTF. DNA of the CDR3: TGCAGCGTTGAAGGAGCAGGAGACTACTATGGCTACACCTTC.